Each of the 6 T cell receptor beta chains below was sequenced from the same sample in a study of CD8+ T cells in alopecia areata. Pooled cells of cutaneous lymph node origin were sorted on CD4, CD8alpha, NKG2D, NKG2ACE and other markers. Sequencing templates came from extracted RNA that was reverse transcribed into cDNA. Clones were read by immunoSEQ multiplex PCR, and TCRdb kept only the in-frame ones, dropping some. The sample contains about 270,000 clones, none of them singletons. The sample consisted of CD4+ T cells sorted from a lymph node. The receptors were gathered from a C3H/HeJ mouse with alopecia areata. The strain is characterized by the MHC haplotype H2-k.

This clone showed up just a few times. Gene names refer to mouse genes. The read is 4 residues too short to cover the CDR3 end, so that end is filled in from the germline J gene. This chain uses TRBV13-3 with TRBJ1-1; TRBD1 matches 8 bases. The germline V gene encodes CDR1 NNHDY and CDR2 SYVADS. The ends lost 5 bases at V and 0 bases at J; junction bases unmatched: 6. The CDR3 runs to 15 residues. This CDR3 reads CASRLSGQANTEVFF. CDR3 DNA, as far as it was read: TGTGCCAGCAGACTATCGGGACAGGCAAACACA.

This clone was seen only a few times. The genes and germline here are from mouse. With the read ending 4 residues before the CDR3 end, the germline J gene is used to fill in that end. This chain joins TRBV13-1 and TRBJ1-1; D perhaps matches TRBD1 (6 bases). Looked up from germline, CDR1 is NSHNY and CDR2 is SYGAGN. This CDR3 has 13 residues. CDR3: CASSDVSGEEVFF. CDR3 DNA, as far as it was read: TGTGCCAGCAGTGATGTGTCAGGGGAA.

This clone was seen more than once but under ten times. Gene names are the mouse ones. The read terminates 4 residues ahead of where the CDR3 ends, so the germline J gene completes it. The V and J genes are TRBV13-3 and TRBJ2-5, with TRBD1 identical over 8 bases. This CDR3 has 15 amino acids. In germline, CDR1 is NNHDY, CDR2 SYVADS. Trimming took 5 bases from V and 2 from J; bases not matched to a gene: 7. The CDR3 protein is CASRSGGASQDTQYF. Incomplete CDR3 DNA: TGTGCCAGCAGGTCAGGGGGCGCAAGCCAAGAC.

As for this clone: The genes and germline here are from mouse. The read terminates 4 residues ahead of where the CDR3 ends, so the germline J gene completes it. Additional DNA sequences in this sample encode the identical CDR3. This chain links TRBV13-3 with TRBJ1-1, with D possibly TRBD1 on 6 matching bases. From germline, CDR1 is NNHDY and CDR2 SYVADS. CDR3 length equals 12 residues. The CDR3 region is CASSLQGTEVFF. The CDR3 bases that were read are TGTGCCAGCAGTTTACAGGGAACA.

This clone was picked up a small number of times. A single base separates this from a much larger clone, so it may be a read error. Mouse germline and gene names are used. Read data end 4 residues before the CDR3 end; the end is taken from the germline J gene. J is TRBJ2-3 and V is TRBV13-3, with TRBD1 as a possible D gene (5 bases). This CDR3 comprises 14 residues. With 3 bases removed from V and 0 bases from J, the gap between germline ends came to 8 bases. The V gene's germline CDR1 is NNHDY and CDR2 SYVADS. The CDR3 DNA, read in part, is TGTGCCAGCAGTGGGACAAATAGTGCAGAA. It encodes CASSGTNSAE. In full, the CDR3 is CASSGTNSAETLYF.

This clone turned up a few times. These gene names are mouse names. The read falls 4 residues short of the CDR3 end, and the missing part is taken from the germline J gene. This sequence joins TRBV31 and TRBJ2-7, with 9 bases identical to TRBD2. The germline gives CDR1 GKSSPN, CDR2 SITVG. The length of the CDR3 is 13 residues. The CDR3 bases that were read are TGTGCCTGGAAGGACTGGGGCCGTTAT. Translating gives CAWKDWGRY. The complete CDR3 sequence is CAWKDWGRYEQYF.